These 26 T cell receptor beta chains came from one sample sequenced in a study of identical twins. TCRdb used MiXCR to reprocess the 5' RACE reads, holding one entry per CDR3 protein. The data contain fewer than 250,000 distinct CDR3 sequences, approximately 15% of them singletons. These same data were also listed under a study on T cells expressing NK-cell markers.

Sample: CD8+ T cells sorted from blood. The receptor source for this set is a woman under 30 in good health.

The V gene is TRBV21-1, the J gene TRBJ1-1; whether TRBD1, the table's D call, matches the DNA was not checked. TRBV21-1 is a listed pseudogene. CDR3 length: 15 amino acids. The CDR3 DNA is TGTGCCAGCAGCGCTTGGTTGGGGCCGAACACTGAAGCTTTCTTT. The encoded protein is CASSAWLGPNTEAFF.

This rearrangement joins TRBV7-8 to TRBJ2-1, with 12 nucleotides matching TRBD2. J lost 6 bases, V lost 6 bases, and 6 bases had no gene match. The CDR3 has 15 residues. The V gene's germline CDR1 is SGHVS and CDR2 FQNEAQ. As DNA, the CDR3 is TGTGCCAGCAGACCACTAGCGGGGGGCACCAATGAGCAGTTCTTC. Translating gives CASRPLAGGTNEQFF.

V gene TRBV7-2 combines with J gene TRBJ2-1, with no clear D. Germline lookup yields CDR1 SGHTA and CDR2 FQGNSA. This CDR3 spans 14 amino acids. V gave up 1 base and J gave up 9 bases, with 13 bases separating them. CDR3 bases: TGTGCCAGCAGCTTAGGCGCACGGGCAACTGAGCAGTTCTTC. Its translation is CASSLGARATEQFF.

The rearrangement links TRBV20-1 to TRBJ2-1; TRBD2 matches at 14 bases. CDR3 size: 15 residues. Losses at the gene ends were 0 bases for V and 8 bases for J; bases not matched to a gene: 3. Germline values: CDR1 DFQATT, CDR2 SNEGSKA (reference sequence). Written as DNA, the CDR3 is TGCAGTGCTAGAGAGGGGACTAGCGGGAGTTATGAGCAGTTCTTC. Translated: CSAREGTSGSYEQFF.

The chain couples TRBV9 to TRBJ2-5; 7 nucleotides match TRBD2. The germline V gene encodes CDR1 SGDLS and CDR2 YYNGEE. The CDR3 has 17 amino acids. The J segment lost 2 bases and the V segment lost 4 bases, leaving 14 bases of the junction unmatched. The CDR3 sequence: CASSLSPLAIDQETQYF. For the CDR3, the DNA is TGTGCCAGCAGCCTTTCCCCACTAGCGATAGATCAAGAGACCCAGTACTTC.

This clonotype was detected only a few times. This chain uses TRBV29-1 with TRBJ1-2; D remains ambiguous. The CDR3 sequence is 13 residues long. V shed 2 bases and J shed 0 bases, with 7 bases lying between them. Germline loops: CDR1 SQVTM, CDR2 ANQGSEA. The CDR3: CSVEFAANYGYTF. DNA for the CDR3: TGCAGCGTTGAATTTGCAGCTAACTATGGCTACACCTTC. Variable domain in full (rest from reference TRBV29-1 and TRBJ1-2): SAVISQKPSRDICQRGTSLTIQCQVDSQVTMMFWYRQQPGQSLTLIATANQGSEATYESGFVIDKFPISRPNLTFSTLTVSNMSPEDSSIYLCSVEFAANYGYTFGSGTRLTVV.

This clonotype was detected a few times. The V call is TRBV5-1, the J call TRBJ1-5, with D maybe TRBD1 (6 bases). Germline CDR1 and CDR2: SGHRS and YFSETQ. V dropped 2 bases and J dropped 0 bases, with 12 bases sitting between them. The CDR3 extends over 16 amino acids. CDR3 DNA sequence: TGCGCCAGCAGCTTTGGAACAGGGTCTAGCAATCAGCCCCAGCATTTT. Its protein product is CASSFGTGSSNQPQHF.

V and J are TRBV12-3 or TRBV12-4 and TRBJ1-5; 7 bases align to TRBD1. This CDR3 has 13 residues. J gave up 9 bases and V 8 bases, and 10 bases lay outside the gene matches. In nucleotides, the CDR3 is TGTGCCAGCTCTGGGAGGGGACAGACGCCCCAGCATTTT. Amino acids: CASSGRGQTPQHF.

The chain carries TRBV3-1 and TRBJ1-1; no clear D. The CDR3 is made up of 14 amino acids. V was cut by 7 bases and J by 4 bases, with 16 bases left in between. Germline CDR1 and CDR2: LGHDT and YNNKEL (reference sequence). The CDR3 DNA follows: TGTGCCAGCAATGGTCCGTACAGTAGCACTGAAGCTTTCTTT. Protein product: CASNGPYSSTEAFF. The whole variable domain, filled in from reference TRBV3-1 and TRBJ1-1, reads DTAVSQTPKYLVTQMGNDKSIKCEQNLGHDTMYWYKQDSKKFLKIMFSYNNKELIINETVPNRFSPKSPDKAHLNLHINSLELGDSAVYFCASNGPYSSTEAFFGQGTRLTVV.

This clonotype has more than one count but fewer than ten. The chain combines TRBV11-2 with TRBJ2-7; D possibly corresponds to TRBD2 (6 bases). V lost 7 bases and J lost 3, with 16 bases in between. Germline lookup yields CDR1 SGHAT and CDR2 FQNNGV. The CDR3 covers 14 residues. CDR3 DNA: TGTGCCAGCACCGTAGCTCGCGGGAACTACGAGCAGTACTTC. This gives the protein CASTVARGNYEQYF.

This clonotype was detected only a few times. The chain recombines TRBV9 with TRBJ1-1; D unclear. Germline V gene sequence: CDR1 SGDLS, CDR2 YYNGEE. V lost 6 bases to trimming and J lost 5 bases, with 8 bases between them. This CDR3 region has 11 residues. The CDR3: CASTPQTEAFF. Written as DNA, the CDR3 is TGTGCCAGCACCCCCCAAACTGAAGCTTTCTTT.

The CDR3 DNA sequence: TGTGCCAGCAGCCAAGATCGTGGGGTTTGTACCTACAATGAGCAGTTCTTC. This translates into CASSQDRGVCTYNEQFF. V is TRBV14 and J is TRBJ2-1, with D uncertain. V was shortened by 0 bases and J by 2 bases, with 14 bases between the two germline ends. Germline V gene data show CDR1 as SGHDN and CDR2 as FVKESK. CDR3 length equals 17 residues.

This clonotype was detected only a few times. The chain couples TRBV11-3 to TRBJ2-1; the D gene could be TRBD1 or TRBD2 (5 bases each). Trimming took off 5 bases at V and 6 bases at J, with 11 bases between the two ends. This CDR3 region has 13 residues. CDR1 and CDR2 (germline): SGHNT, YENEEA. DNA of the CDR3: TGTGCCAGCAGCCCCCGGGGCACCAATGAGCAGTTCTTC. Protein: CASSPRGTNEQFF.

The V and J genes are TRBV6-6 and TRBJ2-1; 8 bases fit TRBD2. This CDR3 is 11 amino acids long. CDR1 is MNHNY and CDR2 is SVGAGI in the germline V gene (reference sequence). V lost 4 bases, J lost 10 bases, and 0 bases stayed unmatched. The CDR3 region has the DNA TGTGCCAGCAGTTCTAGCGGGGAGCAGTTCTTC. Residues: CASSSSGEQFF.

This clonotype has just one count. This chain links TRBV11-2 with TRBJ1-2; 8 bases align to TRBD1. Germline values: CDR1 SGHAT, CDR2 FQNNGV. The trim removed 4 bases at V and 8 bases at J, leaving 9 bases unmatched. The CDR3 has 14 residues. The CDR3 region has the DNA TGTGCCAGCAGCTCCGGACAGGGACCGGGAGGCTACACCTTC. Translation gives CASSSGQGPGGYTF.

The CDR3 loop reads CASSPPVGVGEEKLFF. DNA of the CDR3: TGTGCCAGCAGCCCCCCCGTCGGGGTCGGGGAGGAAAAACTGTTTTTT. This chain joins TRBV7-9 and TRBJ1-4; D unresolved. This CDR3 has 16 residues. Germline CDR1 and CDR2: SEHNR and FQNEAQ (reference sequence). Trimming pared 5 bases from V and 8 bases from J, leaving 21 bases between.

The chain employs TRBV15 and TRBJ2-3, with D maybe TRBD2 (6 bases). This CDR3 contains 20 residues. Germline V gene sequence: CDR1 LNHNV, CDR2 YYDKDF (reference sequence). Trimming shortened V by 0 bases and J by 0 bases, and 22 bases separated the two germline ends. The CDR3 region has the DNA TGTGCCACCAGCAGAGATTATGTGGGAGGTTTGCCGGCGAGCACAGATACGCAGTATTTT. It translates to CATSRDYVGGLPASTDTQYF.

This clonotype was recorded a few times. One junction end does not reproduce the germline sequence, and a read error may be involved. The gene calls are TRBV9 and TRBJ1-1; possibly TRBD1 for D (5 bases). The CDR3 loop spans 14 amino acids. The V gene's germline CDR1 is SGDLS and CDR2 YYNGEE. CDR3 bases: TGTGCCAGCAGCGTAGTTTCAGGGAACTCTGAAGCTTTCTTT. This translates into CASSVVSGNSEAFF.

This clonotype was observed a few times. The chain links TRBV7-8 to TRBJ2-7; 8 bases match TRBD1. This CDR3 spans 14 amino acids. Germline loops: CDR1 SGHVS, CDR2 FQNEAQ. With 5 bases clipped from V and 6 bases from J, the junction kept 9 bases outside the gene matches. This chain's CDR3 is CASSTRTGPGEQYF. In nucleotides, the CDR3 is TGTGCCAGCAGCACAAGGACAGGGCCTGGCGAGCAGTACTTC.

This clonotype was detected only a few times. In DNA form, the CDR3 reads TGTGCCAGCAGCTTCACTAGCGGGAGTGGGTACGAGCAGTACTTC. Its protein product is CASSFTSGSGYEQYF. The rearrangement uses TRBV7-9 and TRBJ2-7, with TRBD2 identical over 11 bases. CDR1 SEHNR and CDR2 FQNEAQ come from the germline V gene (reference sequence). Losses at the gene ends were 3 bases for V and 4 bases for J; bases not matched to a gene: 5. This CDR3 has 15 residues.

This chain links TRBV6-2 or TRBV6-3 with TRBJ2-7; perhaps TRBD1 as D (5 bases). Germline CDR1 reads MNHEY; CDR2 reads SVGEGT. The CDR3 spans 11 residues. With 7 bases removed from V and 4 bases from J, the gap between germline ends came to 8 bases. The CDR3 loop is CASKTVYEQYF. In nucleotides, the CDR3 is TGTGCCAGCAAGACAGTTTACGAGCAGTACTTC.

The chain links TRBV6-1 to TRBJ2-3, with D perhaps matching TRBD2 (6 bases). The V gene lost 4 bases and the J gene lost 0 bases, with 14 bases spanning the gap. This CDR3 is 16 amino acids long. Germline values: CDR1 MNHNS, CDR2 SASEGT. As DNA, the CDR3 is TGTGCCAGCAGTGCCTTCGCGGGATCTAGCACAGATACGCAGTATTTT. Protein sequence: CASSAFAGSSTDTQYF.

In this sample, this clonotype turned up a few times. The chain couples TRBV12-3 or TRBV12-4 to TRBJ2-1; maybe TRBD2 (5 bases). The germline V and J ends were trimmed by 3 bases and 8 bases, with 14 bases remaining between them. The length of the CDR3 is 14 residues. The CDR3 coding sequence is TGTGCCAGCAGTTTCAGCGGACTCGTGGATGAGCAGTTCTTC. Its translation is CASSFSGLVDEQFF.

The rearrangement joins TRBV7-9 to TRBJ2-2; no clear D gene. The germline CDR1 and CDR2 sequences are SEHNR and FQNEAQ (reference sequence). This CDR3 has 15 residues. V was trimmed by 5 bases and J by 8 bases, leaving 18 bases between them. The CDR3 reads CASSPRSDPLGELFF. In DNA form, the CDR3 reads TGTGCCAGCAGCCCCCGCTCCGATCCCCTGGGGGAGCTGTTTTTT.

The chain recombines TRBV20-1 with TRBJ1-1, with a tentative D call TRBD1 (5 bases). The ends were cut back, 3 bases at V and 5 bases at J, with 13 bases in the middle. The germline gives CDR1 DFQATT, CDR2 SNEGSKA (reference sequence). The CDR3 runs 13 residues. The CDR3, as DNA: TGCAGTGCTAGGTTCGGGGGAGGGACTGAAGCTTTCTTT. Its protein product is CSARFGGGTEAFF.

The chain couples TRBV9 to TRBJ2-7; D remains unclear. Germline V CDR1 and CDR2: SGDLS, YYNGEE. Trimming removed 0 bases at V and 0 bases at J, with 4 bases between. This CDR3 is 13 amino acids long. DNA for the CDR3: TGTGCCAGCAGCGTAGACGTCTCCTACGAGCAGTACTTC. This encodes CASSVDVSYEQYF.